The 14 T cell receptor beta chains below all came from one sample that was sequenced in a study of OX40 agonist ivuxolimab in advanced cancers. Repertoires were generated with immunoSEQ multiplex PCR, while TCRdb's copy carries only in-frame clones and drops some. Counted here are more than 75,000 clones, under 90% occurring once; the ten biggest clones make up around 5.8%. The sample consisted of CD4+ or CD8+ T cells sorted from blood, taken in a trial of the OX40 agonist ivuxolimab. The receptors come from an adult with an advanced solid tumor such as melanoma, head and neck, liver or kidney cancer.

This chain connects TRBV12-5 to TRBJ2-6, with 7 bases aligning to TRBD2. Germline loops: CDR1 LGHNT, CDR2 FRNRAP. The CDR3 is made up of 17 amino acids. The trim removed 6 bases at V and 1 base at J, leaving 9 bases unmatched. Here the CDR3 reads CASGPPTGGSGANVLTF. CDR3 sequence (DNA): TGTGCTAGTGGCCCCCCAACCGGGGGGTCTGGGGCCAACGTCCTGACTTTC.

The V call is TRBV6-5, the J call TRBJ2-1; 12 bases agree with TRBD2. This CDR3 has 16 residues. The germline V gene encodes CDR1 MNHEY and CDR2 SVGAGI. V shed 2 bases, J shed 3 bases, and the junction held 2 bases outside the gene matches. The CDR3 DNA reads TGTGCCAGCAGTTACCCTAGCGGGAGGGGCTACAATGAGCAGTTCTTC. Its protein is CASSYPSGRGYNEQFF.

The chain recombines TRBV5-1 with TRBJ1-1; TRBD1 might be the D (6 bases). Trimming stripped 4 bases from V and 1 base from J, with 14 bases between. The CDR3 sequence is 15 residues long. CDR1 is SGHRS, CDR2 YFSETQ, per germline. The chain's CDR3 is CASSPLGGPNTEAFF. Written as DNA, the CDR3 is TGCGCCAGCAGCCCCCTGGGGGGGCCGAACACTGAAGCTTTCTTT. The complete variable domain, with remaining parts taken from reference TRBV5-1 and TRBJ1-1, reads KAGVTQTPRYLIKTRGQQVTLSCSPISGHRSVSWYQQTPGQGLQFLFEYFSETQRNKGNFPGRFSGRQFSNSRSEMNVSTLELGDSALYLCASSPLGGPNTEAFFGQGTRLTVV.

V is TRBV11-1 and J is TRBJ1-1; 8 nucleotides line up with TRBD1. Germline CDR1 reads SGHAT; CDR2 reads FQDESV (reference sequence). This CDR3 region has 14 residues. The ends lost 1 base at V and 12 bases at J; junction bases unmatched: 10. CDR3 amino acids: CASSLVAGGLNTFF. DNA of the CDR3: TGTGCCAGCAGCTTAGTCGCAGGGGGCCTGAATACTTTCTTT.

This clone was detected a few times. V is TRBV19 and J is TRBJ1-4; D remains unclear. V lost 6 bases, J lost 1 base, and 12 bases lay in between. The CDR3 is made up of 15 amino acids. Germline CDR1 LNHDA, CDR2 SQIVND (reference sequence). CDR3 nucleotides: TGTGCCAGTAGCTGGAGGGCGGTAACTAATGAAAAACTGTTTTTT. This codes for CASSWRAVTNEKLFF. The full variable domain, in which reference TRBV19 and TRBJ1-4 provide the parts outside the CDR3, is DGGITQSPKYLFRKEGQNVTLSCEQNLNHDAMYWYRQDPGQGLRLIYYSQIVNDFQKGDIAEGYSVSREKKESFPLTVTSAQKNPTAFYLCASSWRAVTNEKLFFGSGTQLSVL.

The rearrangement joins TRBV5-1 to TRBJ2-6, with D possibly matching TRBD1 (6 bases). The germline V gene encodes CDR1 SGHRS and CDR2 YFSETQ. V was cut by 5 bases and J by 0 bases, with 15 bases left in between. This CDR3 is 17 amino acids long. CDR3 sequence reads: CASRSGHVNSGANVLTF. CDR3 DNA: TGCGCCAGCAGGTCGGGACACGTTAACTCTGGGGCCAACGTCCTGACTTTC.

This sequence joins TRBV7-6 and TRBJ2-5; D might be TRBD2 (5 bases). Looked up from germline, CDR1 is SGHVS and CDR2 is FNYEAQ. The length of the CDR3 is 14 residues. With 2 bases removed from V and 4 bases from J, the gap between germline ends came to 11 bases. CDR3 bases: TGTGCCAGCAGCTTAAGAGGAGAGGGAGAGACCCAGTACTTC. It codes for CASSLRGEGETQYF.

The gene calls are TRBV28 and TRBJ1-4; D is uncertain. The CDR3 is 13 residues long. V was shortened by 6 bases and J by 4 bases, with 9 bases between the two germline ends. Germline CDR1 reads MDHEN; CDR2 reads SYDVKM. CDR3 residues: CASRLGYNEKLFF. In DNA form, the CDR3 reads TGTGCCAGCAGGTTGGGTTATAATGAAAAACTGTTTTTT.

This clone was detected once. This rearrangement joins TRBV7-2 to TRBJ2-1; possible D gene TRBD2, 5 bases. From germline, CDR1 is SGHTA and CDR2 FQGNSA. V shed 8 bases and J shed 1 base, with 15 bases lying between them. This CDR3 has 15 amino acids. DNA of the CDR3: TGTGCCAGCGGAGCCGGAGGAAGATCCTACAATGAGCAGTTCTTC. Its translation: CASGAGGRSYNEQFF.

The chain employs TRBV11-2 and TRBJ1-4; D is perhaps TRBD1 (6 bases). This CDR3 spans 14 amino acids. Germline V gene sequence: CDR1 SGHAT, CDR2 FQNNGV. The V gene lost 3 bases and the J gene lost 7 bases, with 12 bases spanning the gap. CDR3 in DNA: TGTGCCAGCAGCTTGGGGGGCGCAGGTGAAAAACTGTTTTTT. This codes for CASSLGGAGEKLFF.

J is TRBJ2-2 and V is TRBV18; tentatively, D is TRBD1 (5 bases). Germline values: CDR1 KGHSH, CDR2 LQKENI. The CDR3 is 15 amino acids. V lost 3 bases, J lost 6 bases, and 14 bases lay in between. The CDR3 region is CASSPMAGSPGELFF. DNA for the CDR3: TGTGCCAGCTCACCGATGGCAGGGTCCCCCGGGGAGCTGTTTTTT.

This sequence joins TRBV27 and TRBJ2-3, with no clear D. The CDR3 totals 15 residues. The germline V and J ends were trimmed by 0 bases and 4 bases, with 11 bases remaining between them. Looked up from germline, CDR1 is MNHEY and CDR2 is SMNVEV (reference sequence). CDR3 bases: TGTGCCAGCAGTTTATCGAGAGGCAGTTCAGATACGCAGTATTTT. This translates into CASSLSRGSSDTQYF.

CDR3 nucleotide sequence: TGTGCCAGCAGCAAGGAAAGGACCGCCGTATTTCGCTCTGGAAACACCATATATTTT. Its translation: CASSKERTAVFRSGNTIYF. This chain connects TRBV21-1 to TRBJ1-3. TRBV21-1 is shown as a pseudogene. The CDR3 has 19 amino acids.

The chain links TRBV10-1 to TRBJ2-1, with a weak D call TRBD2 (6 bases). Germline V lookup: CDR1 WNHNN, CDR2 SYGVQD (reference sequence). V was shortened by 6 bases and J by 8 bases, with 14 bases between the two germline ends. This CDR3 is 13 amino acids long. The CDR3 bases are TGCGCCAGCAGCCGACTAGGAACCGATGAGCAGTTCTTC. This sequence encodes CASSRLGTDEQFF.